Shown below are 18 T cell receptor beta chains from a single sample sequenced in a study of tumor and adjacent non-tumor tissue in lung cancer. A modified ARM-PCR protocol with three rounds of nested PCR amplified TCRbeta. A single record per CDR3 protein comes from TCRdb applying MiXCR to the multiplex PCR reads. Here the sample spans about 85,000 distinct CDR3 sequences, around 59% being singletons. RNA was extracted from bulk tissue without any cell sorting. Material: lung tumor tissue. The receptors were gathered from a man between 65 and 80 years old with non-small cell lung cancer.

The rearrangement uses TRBV20-1 and TRBJ1-4; D uncertain. Germline V CDR1 and CDR2: DFQATT, SNEGSKA (reference sequence). This CDR3 is built from 13 residues. V lost 8 bases, J lost 5 bases, and 15 bases lay in between. The CDR3 DNA sequence: TGCAGTACTGCAGTGGGAAAGAATGAAAAACTGTTTTTT. It encodes CSTAVGKNEKLFF.

V and J are TRBV28 and TRBJ1-4; maybe TRBD1 (6 bases). Germline CDR1 and CDR2: MDHEN and SYDVKM. The CDR3 runs to 15 residues. V dropped 6 bases and J dropped 3 bases, with 14 bases sitting between them. The CDR3 protein is CASSRPGAPNEKLFF. CDR3 in DNA: TGTGCCAGCAGCCGCCCAGGGGCACCTAATGAAAAACTGTTTTTT.

This clonotype was observed many times. This chain links TRBV29-1 with TRBJ2-6, with D unclear. CDR3 length equals 13 residues. Germline loops: CDR1 SQVTM, CDR2 ANQGSEA. Deletions cut 5 bases from V and 0 bases from J, with 5 bases between. The CDR3 protein is CSVYTSGANVLTF. The CDR3 coding sequence is TGCAGCGTTTATACCTCTGGGGCCAACGTCCTGACTTTC.

In its sample, this clonotype was seen a few times. The CDR3 sequence: CASSRTVYYQPQHF. The CDR3 nucleotides are TGTGCCAGCAGTAGGACAGTTTATTATCAGCCCCAGCATTTT. The chain joins TRBV2 to TRBJ1-5; D perhaps matches TRBD1 (6 bases). The germline CDR1 and CDR2 sequences are SNHLY and FYNNEI. The V gene lost 5 bases and the J gene lost 5 bases, with 13 bases spanning the gap. The CDR3 length is 14 residues.

The table lists this clonotype with a few counts. The rearrangement joins TRBV6-5 to TRBJ2-4; D possibly corresponds to TRBD2 (6 bases). V was trimmed by 0 bases and J by 6 bases, leaving 18 bases between them. The CDR3 runs to 17 residues. The germline V gene encodes CDR1 MNHEY and CDR2 SVGAGI. The CDR3 is CASSYSEGTSAGNIQYF. In nucleotides, the CDR3 is TGTGCCAGCAGTTACTCCGAAGGGACTTCAGCCGGAAACATTCAGTACTTC.

Concerning this clonotype: The junction departs from germline at one end; a sequencing error may be responsible. V is TRBV4-1 and J is TRBJ1-4, with D uncertain. The CDR3 runs 15 residues. CDR1 is MGHRA and CDR2 is YSYEKL in the germline V gene. CDR3 region: CDSSQGRATNEKLFF. CDR3 nucleotides: TGCGACAGCAGTCAAGGGAGAGCAACTAATGAAAAACTGTTTTTT.

V is TRBV20-1 and J is TRBJ1-6, with D tentatively TRBD1 (6 bases). Germline-derived CDR1 and CDR2 are DFQATT and SNEGSKA (reference sequence). This CDR3 is built from 16 residues. Trimming removed 0 bases at V and 3 bases at J, with 12 bases between. In DNA, the CDR3 is TGCAGTGCTAGAGAAGGGGGGATACTCTATAATTCACCCCTCCACTTT. It encodes CSAREGGILYNSPLHF.

A word on this clonotype: A read error may be the cause here, since a much bigger clone is one base away. The chain has TRBV24-1 and TRBJ2-3, with a tentative D call TRBD1 (7 bases). The CDR3 has 14 residues. The germline V gene encodes CDR1 KGHDR and CDR2 SFDVKD. V was cut by 5 bases and J by 7 bases, with 15 bases left in between. This CDR3 reads CATSAQGEDNTQYF. The DNA for the CDR3 is TGTGCCACCAGTGCCCAGGGGGAGGATAATACGCAGTATTTT.

The V and J genes are TRBV28 and TRBJ2-1; no reliable D call. Germline V gives CDR1 MDHEN, CDR2 SYDVKM. The CDR3 totals 12 residues. V shed 6 bases and J shed 7 bases, with 10 bases lying between them. The CDR3 region has the DNA TGTGCCAGCAGCCTACTCAGGAATGAGCAGTTCTTC. It yields the protein CASSLLRNEQFF. The full variable domain, in which reference TRBV28 and TRBJ2-1 provide the parts outside the CDR3, is DVKVTQSSRYLVKRTGEKVFLECVQDMDHENMFWYRQDPGLGLRLIYFSYDVKMKEKGDIPEGYSVSREKKERFSLILESASTNQTSMYLCASSLLRNEQFFGPGTRLTVL.

Concerning this clonotype itself: A read error may account for a junction end that differs from germline. The rearrangement uses TRBV29-1 and TRBJ2-7, with TRBD2 identical over 7 bases. The germline gives CDR1 SQVTM, CDR2 ANQGSEA. The CDR3 is 14 residues long. The CDR3 loop reads CSGAGTTSSYKQYF. The CDR3 DNA reads TGCAGTGGGGCCGGGACGACTAGCTCCTACAAGCAGTACTTC.

On this clonotype itself: A much larger clonotype is one base distant, so this may be a read error. CDR3 amino acids: CAIQSAGNEKLFF. Here the CDR3 DNA reads TGTGCCATCCAGTCCGCGGGGAATGAAAAACTGTTTTTT. The chain uses TRBV12-3 or TRBV12-4 and TRBJ1-4; D remains unclear. There are 13 residues in the CDR3. Trimming stripped 10 bases from V and 5 bases from J, with 14 bases between.

This clonotype was seen only a few times. V usage is TRBV28 and J usage is TRBJ2-6, with D uncertain. The germline CDR1 and CDR2 sequences are MDHEN and SYDVKM. V was clipped by 7 bases and J by 0 bases, with 16 bases between them. The CDR3 has 17 amino acids. CDR3 coding DNA: TGTGCCAGCAACCCCAGGCCAGCGAGCTCTGGGGCCAACGTCCTGACTTTC. Its protein is CASNPRPASSGANVLTF. Filled out from reference TRBV28 and TRBJ2-6, the complete variable domain reads DVKVTQSSRYLVKRTGEKVFLECVQDMDHENMFWYRQDPGLGLRLIYFSYDVKMKEKGDIPEGYSVSREKKERFSLILESASTNQTSMYLCASNPRPASSGANVLTFGAGSRLTVL.

Of note for this clonotype: A read error may produce the germline difference seen at one junction end. V gene TRBV4-2 combines with J gene TRBJ2-5; a possible D gene is TRBD2 (7 bases). The germline gives CDR1 LGHNA, CDR2 YNFKEQ. The CDR3 runs to 16 residues. In DNA form, the CDR3 reads TGTGCCAGCAGCCAAGGTTGCGGGGGACACCAAGAGACCCAGTACTTT. Protein: CASSQGCGGHQETQYF.

Regarding this clonotype: This may be a read error: a much more frequent sequence differs by one nucleotide. This chain's CDR3 is CASRTLHSTLHF. In nucleotides, the CDR3 is TGTGCCAGCAGGACCTTGCACTCAACCCTCCACTTT. The chain has TRBV28 and TRBJ1-6; D gene ambiguous. V was cut by 6 bases and J by 14 bases, with 14 bases left in between. CDR1 and CDR2 from the germline V gene are MDHEN and SYDVKM. The length of the CDR3 is 12 residues.

Of note for this clonotype: A much larger clone differs from this one at a single base, so this may be a read error. The genes are TRBV11-2 and TRBJ1-2; 9 nucleotides align to TRBD1. J gave up 3 bases and V 1 base, and 3 bases lay outside the gene matches. Germline V CDR1 and CDR2: SGHAT, FQNNGV. There are 15 residues in the CDR3. The CDR3: CASSLVRTGDYGYTF. The CDR3 nucleotides read TGTGCCAGCAGCTTAGTAAGGACAGGGGACTATGGCTACACCTTC.

Concerning this clonotype itself: The CDR3 carries no conserved terminal phenylalanine or tryptophan, so it likely arises from a read error. The V and J genes are TRBV5-8 and TRBJ1-5, with a weak D call TRBD1 (6 bases). The J call may not be correct, given that the DNA end is closer to TRBJ2-3. The CDR3 is 15 residues long. Germline V gene data show CDR1 as SGHTS and CDR2 as YDEGEE. The CDR3 DNA sequence: TGTGCCAGCAGTACAGGACAGTTGAGCAATCAGCCCCAGTATTTG. Protein: CASSTGQLSNQPQYL.

On this clonotype itself: Its ends do not fully match the called genes, so a read error is possible. The CDR3 loop reads CVSSLPGDGTNTGELFF. The CDR3 DNA sequence: TGTGTCAGCAGCTTACCGGGTGACGGGACGAACACCGGGGAGCTGTTTTTT. The V call is TRBV7-9, the J call TRBJ2-2; the D gene is possibly TRBD2 (5 bases). CDR1 is SEHNR, CDR2 FQNEAQ, per germline (reference sequence). This CDR3 spans 17 amino acids. Looking up the rest from reference TRBV7-9 and TRBJ2-2 gives the full variable domain: DTGVSQNPRHKITKRGQNVTFRCDPISEHNRLYWYRQTLGQGPEFLTYFQNEAQLEKSRLLSDRFSAERPKGSFSTLEIQRTEQGDSAMYLCVSSLPGDGTNTGELFFGEGSRLTVL.

This clonotype was seen many times. V and J are TRBV24-1 and TRBJ1-2; no firm D call. The V end was cut by 1 base, the J end by 8 bases, with 10 bases between. The CDR3 runs to 13 residues. Looked up from germline, CDR1 is KGHDR and CDR2 is SFDVKD. CDR3 sequence reads: CATSDFDRSGYTF. The CDR3 coding sequence is TGTGCCACCAGTGATTTCGATAGGTCGGGCTACACCTTC.